One sample yielded the 21 T cell receptor beta chains listed below, sequenced in a study of control samples from healthy donors and cancer patients. TCRdb's copy holds only in-frame clones and misses some; the assay was immunoSEQ multiplex PCR. The sample carries 200,000 or so clones, roughly 94% recorded once. The sequencing sample was made of blood. These receptor sequences come from a middle-aged man in good health.

The genes are TRBV6-5 and TRBJ1-1; D unclear. This CDR3 comprises 13 residues. Germline CDR1 reads MNHEY; CDR2 reads SVGAGI. The germline V and J ends were trimmed by 7 bases and 1 base, with 10 bases remaining between them. As DNA, the CDR3 is TGTGCCAGCAATCGCAGAGAGAACACTGAAGCTTTCTTT. The encoded protein is CASNRRENTEAFF.

The rearrangement links TRBV28 to TRBJ1-5; possible D gene TRBD1, 5 bases. The germline CDR1 and CDR2 sequences are MDHEN and SYDVKM. This CDR3 is 12 amino acids long. Trimming removed 9 bases from V and 3 bases from J, with 9 bases in between. The CDR3 coding sequence is TGTGCCAGTGGGACCTACAATCAGCCCCAGCATTTT. The encoded protein is CASGTYNQPQHF.

The gene calls are TRBV27 and TRBJ2-5; tentatively, D is TRBD2 (6 bases). The CDR3 runs 13 residues. V lost 8 bases to trimming and J lost 4 bases, with 14 bases between them. Germline V gives CDR1 MNHEY, CDR2 SMNVEV (reference sequence). The CDR3 sequence: CASSETRGETQYF. Here the CDR3 DNA reads TGTGCCAGCTCTGAGACTAGAGGAGAGACCCAGTACTTC.

The chain couples TRBV10-1 to TRBJ2-7; 8 bases align to TRBD1. CDR1 WNHNN and CDR2 SYGVQD come from the germline V gene (reference sequence). V was pared by 5 bases and J by 3 bases, with 3 bases of the junction left unmatched. The CDR3 spans 13 residues. This CDR3 reads CASSLGQDYEQYF. CDR3 bases: TGCGCCAGCAGTCTGGGACAGGACTACGAGCAGTACTTC.

V gene TRBV10-1 combines with J gene TRBJ2-3, with D possibly matching TRBD2 (5 bases). The CDR3 length is 11 residues. Germline V gene sequence: CDR1 WNHNN, CDR2 SYGVQD (reference sequence). The ends were cut back, 6 bases at V and 7 bases at J, with 8 bases in the middle. The CDR3, as DNA: TGCGCCAGCAGCGCCGGGAATACGCAGTATTTT. It yields the protein CASSAGNTQYF.

The chain couples TRBV28 to TRBJ1-2; D possibly corresponds to TRBD1 (6 bases). V shed 10 bases and J shed 3 bases, with 12 bases lying between them. CDR3 length equals 12 residues. CDR1 is MDHEN and CDR2 is SYDVKM in the germline V gene. The chain's CDR3 is CATRTADYGYTF. The CDR3 nucleotides are TGTGCCACCCGGACAGCCGACTATGGCTACACCTTC.

The rearrangement links TRBV7-2 to TRBJ1-1; 7 nucleotides line up with TRBD1. The germline CDR1 and CDR2 sequences are SGHTA and FQGNSA. Unmatched junction bases numbered 6, after V lost 5 bases and J lost 0 bases. The CDR3 length is 15 residues. CDR3 region: CASSPQGGMNTEAFF. CDR3 DNA sequence: TGTGCCAGCAGCCCTCAGGGGGGGATGAACACTGAAGCTTTCTTT.

This clone was seen once. The chain couples TRBV3-1 (or the pseudogene TRBV3-2) to TRBJ2-1; D ambiguous. Trimming left V 3 bases short and J 8 bases short, with 14 bases between. CDR3 length equals 14 residues. Germline V gives CDR1 LGHDT, CDR2 YNNKEL (reference sequence). CDR3 loop: CASSHSYYKDEQFF. Here the CDR3 DNA reads TGTGCCAGCAGCCACTCCTATTACAAGGATGAGCAGTTCTTC.

V usage is TRBV6-2 or TRBV6-3 and J usage is TRBJ1-2; TRBD1 aligns across 8 bases. This CDR3 spans 14 amino acids. The trim removed 5 bases at V and 7 bases at J, leaving 9 bases unmatched. Germline lookup yields CDR1 MNHEY and CDR2 SVGEGT. For the CDR3, the DNA is TGTGCCAGCAGTCGGGAGACAGGGGCTTTTGGCTACACCTTC. Its translation: CASSRETGAFGYTF.

The rearrangement uses TRBV12-3 or TRBV12-4 and TRBJ2-3, with TRBD2 identical over 8 bases. The ends lost 5 bases at V and 6 bases at J; junction bases unmatched: 4. The CDR3 spans 13 residues. The CDR3 DNA sequence: TGTGCCAGCAGTACCCGGGGGGGGGATACGCAGTATTTT. It codes for CASSTRGGDTQYF.

This clone appeared a single time. J is TRBJ2-2 and V is TRBV27; possibly TRBD1 for D (7 bases). Germline V gives CDR1 MNHEY, CDR2 SMNVEV (reference sequence). CDR3 size: 15 residues. Trimming removed 1 base from V and 5 bases from J, with 11 bases in between. The CDR3 DNA reads as TGTGCCAGCAGTTTATATCCAGGGGGGACCGGGGAGCTGTTTTTT. Amino acids: CASSLYPGGTGELFF.

V usage is TRBV3-1 (or the pseudogene TRBV3-2) and J usage is TRBJ1-3; perhaps TRBD1 as D (5 bases). From germline, CDR1 is LGHDT and CDR2 YNNKEL (reference sequence). The V end lost 3 bases, the J end lost 4 bases, and 19 bases lay between the germline ends. CDR3 length: 17 residues. The CDR3 loop is CASSQLPGLPGGNTIYF. The CDR3 nucleotides are TGTGCCAGCAGCCAGCTCCCGGGACTCCCGGGAGGAAACACCATATATTTT.

The chain employs TRBV5-1 and TRBJ2-2, with a possible D match to TRBD1 (6 bases). V lost 5 bases, J lost 1 base, and 12 bases lay in between. CDR3 length equals 15 residues. The V gene's germline CDR1 is SGHRS and CDR2 YFSETQ. The CDR3 coding sequence is TGCGCCAGCAGTCCCCCACAGGGGAACACCGGGGAGCTGTTTTTT. Its translation is CASSPPQGNTGELFF.

The chain uses TRBV19 and TRBJ1-1; no clear D. Trimming shortened V by 1 base and J by 2 bases, and 5 bases separated the two germline ends. Looked up from germline, CDR1 is LNHDA and CDR2 is SQIVND (reference sequence). This CDR3 is built from 13 residues. CDR3 DNA sequence: TGTGCCAGTAGTATAGGTTCAAACACTGAAGCTTTCTTT. Its protein product is CASSIGSNTEAFF. Complete variable domain (other parts from reference TRBV19 and TRBJ1-1): DGGITQSPKYLFRKEGQNVTLSCEQNLNHDAMYWYRQDPGQGLRLIYYSQIVNDFQKGDIAEGYSVSREKKESFPLTVTSAQKNPTAFYLCASSIGSNTEAFFGQGTRLTVV.

This CDR3 is CATGRRDNSPLHF. The CDR3, as DNA: TGTGCCACCGGACGGAGGGATAATTCACCCCTCCACTTT. The chain is built from TRBV19 and TRBJ1-6; no clear D. Germline assignment: CDR1 LNHDA and CDR2 SQIVND (reference sequence). Between the trimmed V and J ends, which lost 10 bases and 5 bases, there was a span of 12 bases. This CDR3 spans 13 amino acids.

V is TRBV2 and J is TRBJ2-7; no clear D. Trimming removed 9 bases at V and 4 bases at J, with 4 bases between. The CDR3 has 9 residues. Germline loops: CDR1 SNHLY, CDR2 FYNNEI. The CDR3 is CASGYEQYV. CDR3 nucleotides: TGTGCCAGTGGGTACGAGCAGTACGTC.

This chain uses TRBV5-1 with TRBJ2-3; D might be TRBD2 (5 bases). Deletions cut 4 bases from V and 3 bases from J, with 15 bases between. The germline V gene encodes CDR1 SGHRS and CDR2 YFSETQ. This CDR3 contains 15 residues. The DNA for the CDR3 is TGCGCCAGCAGCCCGGGGTCGGCAGCTACAGATACGCAGTATTTT. This codes for CASSPGSAATDTQYF. The full variable domain, with the rest looked up from reference TRBV5-1 and TRBJ2-3, is KAGVTQTPRYLIKTRGQQVTLSCSPISGHRSVSWYQQTPGQGLQFLFEYFSETQRNKGNFPGRFSGRQFSNSRSEMNVSTLELGDSALYLCASSPGSAATDTQYFGPGTRLTVL.

This chain links TRBV6-5 with TRBJ2-7; D is possibly TRBD1 (6 bases). Germline V gives CDR1 MNHEY, CDR2 SVGAGI. CDR3 length: 15 amino acids. V gave up 0 bases and J gave up 0 bases, with 9 bases separating them. CDR3 loop: CASSYSAGVSYEQYF. The DNA for the CDR3 is TGTGCCAGCAGTTACTCGGCAGGGGTCTCCTACGAGCAGTACTTC.

This rearrangement joins TRBV9 to TRBJ2-3; perhaps TRBD1 as D (5 bases). V was shortened by 3 bases and J by 1 base, with 18 bases between the two germline ends. Germline assignment: CDR1 SGDLS and CDR2 YYNGEE. The CDR3 extends over 17 amino acids. The CDR3 DNA reads as TGTGCCAGCAGCGCGCGCCCCAGTGTAGGGGGCACAGATACGCAGTATTTT. It is translated as CASSARPSVGGTDTQYF.

This chain joins TRBV9 and TRBJ2-1; 10 bases fit TRBD1. Germline V lookup: CDR1 SGDLS, CDR2 YYNGEE. V lost 3 bases, J lost 4 bases, and 4 bases stayed unmatched. The CDR3 is 15 residues long. Here the CDR3 reads CASSGQGASYNEQFF. The CDR3 DNA follows: TGTGCCAGCAGCGGACAGGGGGCTTCGTACAATGAGCAGTTCTTC.

The V and J genes are TRBV11-3 and TRBJ2-1, with 9 bases that match TRBD1. The germline CDR1 and CDR2 sequences are SGHNT and YENEEA. The CDR3 contains 15 residues. Germline trimming cut 4 bases from V and 9 bases from J; bases unmatched to any gene: 10. CDR3 nucleotide sequence: TGTGCCAGCAGCTATAGACGGACAGGGGTGGGTGAGCAGTTCTTC. This translates into CASSYRRTGVGEQFF.